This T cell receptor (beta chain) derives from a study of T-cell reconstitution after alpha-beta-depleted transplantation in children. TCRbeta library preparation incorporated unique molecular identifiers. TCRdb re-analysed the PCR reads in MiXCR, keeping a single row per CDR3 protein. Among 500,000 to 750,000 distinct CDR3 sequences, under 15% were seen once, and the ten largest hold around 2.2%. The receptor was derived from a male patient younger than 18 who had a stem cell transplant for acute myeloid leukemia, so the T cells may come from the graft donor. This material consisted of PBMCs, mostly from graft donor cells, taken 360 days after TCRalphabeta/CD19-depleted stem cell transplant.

The CDR3, as DNA: TGTGCCAGCAGTCCCCTTACCTTAAATCAGCCCCAGCATTTT. This gives the protein CASSPLTLNQPQHF. J is TRBJ1-5 and V is TRBV28, with D uncertain. Germline CDR1 and CDR2: MDHEN and SYDVKM. V was trimmed by 5 bases and J by 4 bases, leaving 12 bases between them. This CDR3 spans 14 amino acids.